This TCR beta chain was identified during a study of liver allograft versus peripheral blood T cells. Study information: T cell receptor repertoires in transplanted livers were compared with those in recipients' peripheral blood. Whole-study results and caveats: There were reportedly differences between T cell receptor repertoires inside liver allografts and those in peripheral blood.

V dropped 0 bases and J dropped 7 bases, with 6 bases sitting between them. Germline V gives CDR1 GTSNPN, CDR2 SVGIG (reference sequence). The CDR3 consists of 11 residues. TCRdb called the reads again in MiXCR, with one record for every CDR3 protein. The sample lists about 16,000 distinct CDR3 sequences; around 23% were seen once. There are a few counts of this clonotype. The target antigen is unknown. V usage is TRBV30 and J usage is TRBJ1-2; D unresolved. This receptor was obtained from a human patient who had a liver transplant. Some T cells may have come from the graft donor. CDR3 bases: TGTGCCTGGAGTGTGAGTGTTGGCTACACCTTC. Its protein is CAWSVSVGYTF.